The rows below give T cell receptor beta chains drawn from one sample of a study of vaccination and CD4 T cells after COVID-19. MiXCR was run by TCRdb on the PCR reads, yielding one entry per CDR3 protein. The sample has approximately 9,700 distinct CDR3 sequences, 20% to 30% seen once. Their specific antigens are unknown. The material was CD4+ T cells from blood, cultured in vitro, obtained before SARS-CoV-2 vaccination. Source of these receptors: a human donor who received a COVID-19 vaccine. The conserved cysteine and the conserved F or W are not part of the CDR3 here. A D gene is named only where the DNA matches it firmly.

J gene	D gene	V gene	CDR3 protein
TRBJ2-5	TRBD2	TRBV18	ASSPPAGGQETQY
TRBJ1-2	.	TRBV29-1	SAPRADSYNGYT
TRBJ2-7	TRBD2	TRBV28	ASSPQRGSGGYEQY
TRBJ2-6	.	TRBV7-3	ASSDTLSSGANVLT
TRBJ1-3	.	TRBV5-5	ASSLSSSSGNTIY
TRBJ2-1	.	TRBV25-1	ASRDRKNEQF
TRBJ2-3	TRBD2	TRBV2	ASGGTSGYTDTQY
TRBJ1-5	.	TRBV11-3	ASSPGSARNQPQH
TRBJ1-1	TRBD1	TRBV27	ASSALMFGTAGEAF
TRBJ2-2	.	TRBV2	ASRDRDSQIHFPGELF
TRBJ1-2	.	TRBV14	ASSQDRAGRTYGYT
TRBJ2-7	TRBD1	TRBV7-6	ASSLRQGAEQY
TRBJ1-5	.	TRBV19	ASSISGNNQPQH
TRBJ1-5	TRBD1	TRBV6-1	ASRTGAQPQH
TRBJ2-1	TRBD2	TRBV14	ASSQSGGGSVEQF
TRBJ2-3	TRBD1	TRBV29-1	SVRQGGTDTQY
TRBJ1-1	TRBD1	TRBV6-1	ASSEQGASGNTEAF
TRBJ2-7	TRBD1	TRBV6-5	ASSYGQGSYEQY
TRBJ1-2	.	TRBV6-1	ASSPDPYGYT
TRBJ2-3	.	TRBV7-6	ASSFSGLSTDTQY
TRBJ1-4	.	TRBV7-8	ASSPIRRGLGSGEKLF
TRBJ2-5	TRBD1	TRBV6-2/TRBV6-3	ASSYRKDRGLWETQY
TRBJ2-3	.	TRBV19	ASSISRSADTQY
TRBJ2-3	.	TRBV5-1	ASSLGVSSTDTQY
TRBJ1-6	.	TRBV3-1	ASSQDHPTSSNNSPLH
TRBJ1-2	.	TRBV9	ASTIGPPQVGTYGYT
TRBJ1-2	TRBD1	TRBV27	ASSLLGTGGREGYT
TRBJ2-3	TRBD2	TRBV7-3	ASSTSSRGGSADTQY
TRBJ1-5	TRBD1	TRBV20-1	SAQPGTGGGQPQH
TRBJ2-1	TRBD2	TRBV2	ASSGGTDNEQF
TRBJ2-3	.	TRBV4-2	ASSQRSRIADSTDTQY
TRBJ1-1	.	TRBV9	ASSVDETLNTEAF
TRBJ2-2	.	TRBV5-4	ASSLGITGELF
TRBJ2-2	.	TRBV29-1	SVEEFGAGTGELF
TRBJ1-4	.	TRBV6-1	ASSVRGATNEKLF
TRBJ1-5	.	TRBV20-1	SASPDGHQPQH
TRBJ1-2	.	TRBV12-3/TRBV12-4	ASSFRDKGYT
TRBJ2-5	.	TRBV2	ASRFGGQGETQY
TRBJ2-1	.	TRBV19	ASSIRGNEQF
TRBJ2-5	TRBD2	TRBV5-1	ASSLRTSGGELETQY
TRBJ2-5	.	TRBV24-1	ATSESGTHSGTQY
TRBJ2-5	TRBD1	TRBV7-6	ASSLGTGYETQY
TRBJ2-7	.	TRBV5-4	ASSQTGSSSYEQY
TRBJ1-4	TRBD1	TRBV2	ASSEERTGGFGTNEKLF
TRBJ1-6	.	TRBV19	ASRQGRDNSPLH
TRBJ2-5	TRBD1	TRBV7-3	ASSLGTGGDTETQY
TRBJ2-2	.	TRBV29-1	SVGTAGELF
TRBJ2-5	.	TRBV24-1	ATSGGQKMETQY
TRBJ2-5	.	TRBV10-2	ASSGQKQETQY
TRBJ2-3	.	TRBV19	ASSLAGGTDTQY
TRBJ1-3	.	TRBV5-4	AGGGPPSGNTIY
TRBJ2-7	.	TRBV11-2	ASSLVSRNHEQY
TRBJ2-1	TRBD2	TRBV12-3/TRBV12-4	ASSTTSGGPPYNEQF
TRBJ2-1	.	TRBV10-1	ASSESNNEQF
TRBJ1-3	.	TRBV19	ASSSQTEEGNAIY